Reported below is one T cell receptor (beta chain). Antigen unknown. The data derive from a study of response to subunit inactivated influenza vaccine. Study-level results: The authors put forward the suggestion that each seasonal influenza vaccination may bring in only a limited number of new T cells.

This CDR3 spans 15 amino acids. CDR1 is SGHRS, CDR2 YFSETQ, per germline. The V gene lost 3 bases and the J gene lost 1 base, with 12 bases spanning the gap. TCRdb itself ran the RT-PCR reads through MiXCR, one entry per CDR3 protein. The table has fewer than 650,000 distinct CDR3 sequences, under 15% seen once. The specimen comprised PBMCs from blood, sampled 45 days after vaccination. The TCR was taken from a man in his fifties or sixties who received an inactivated influenza vaccine. The chain employs TRBV5-1 and TRBJ2-3; the D is unclear. The CDR3 region has the DNA TGCGCCAGCAGCTGGACCGGGCCCCGCACAGATACGCAGTATTTT. Its protein is CASSWTGPRTDTQYF.